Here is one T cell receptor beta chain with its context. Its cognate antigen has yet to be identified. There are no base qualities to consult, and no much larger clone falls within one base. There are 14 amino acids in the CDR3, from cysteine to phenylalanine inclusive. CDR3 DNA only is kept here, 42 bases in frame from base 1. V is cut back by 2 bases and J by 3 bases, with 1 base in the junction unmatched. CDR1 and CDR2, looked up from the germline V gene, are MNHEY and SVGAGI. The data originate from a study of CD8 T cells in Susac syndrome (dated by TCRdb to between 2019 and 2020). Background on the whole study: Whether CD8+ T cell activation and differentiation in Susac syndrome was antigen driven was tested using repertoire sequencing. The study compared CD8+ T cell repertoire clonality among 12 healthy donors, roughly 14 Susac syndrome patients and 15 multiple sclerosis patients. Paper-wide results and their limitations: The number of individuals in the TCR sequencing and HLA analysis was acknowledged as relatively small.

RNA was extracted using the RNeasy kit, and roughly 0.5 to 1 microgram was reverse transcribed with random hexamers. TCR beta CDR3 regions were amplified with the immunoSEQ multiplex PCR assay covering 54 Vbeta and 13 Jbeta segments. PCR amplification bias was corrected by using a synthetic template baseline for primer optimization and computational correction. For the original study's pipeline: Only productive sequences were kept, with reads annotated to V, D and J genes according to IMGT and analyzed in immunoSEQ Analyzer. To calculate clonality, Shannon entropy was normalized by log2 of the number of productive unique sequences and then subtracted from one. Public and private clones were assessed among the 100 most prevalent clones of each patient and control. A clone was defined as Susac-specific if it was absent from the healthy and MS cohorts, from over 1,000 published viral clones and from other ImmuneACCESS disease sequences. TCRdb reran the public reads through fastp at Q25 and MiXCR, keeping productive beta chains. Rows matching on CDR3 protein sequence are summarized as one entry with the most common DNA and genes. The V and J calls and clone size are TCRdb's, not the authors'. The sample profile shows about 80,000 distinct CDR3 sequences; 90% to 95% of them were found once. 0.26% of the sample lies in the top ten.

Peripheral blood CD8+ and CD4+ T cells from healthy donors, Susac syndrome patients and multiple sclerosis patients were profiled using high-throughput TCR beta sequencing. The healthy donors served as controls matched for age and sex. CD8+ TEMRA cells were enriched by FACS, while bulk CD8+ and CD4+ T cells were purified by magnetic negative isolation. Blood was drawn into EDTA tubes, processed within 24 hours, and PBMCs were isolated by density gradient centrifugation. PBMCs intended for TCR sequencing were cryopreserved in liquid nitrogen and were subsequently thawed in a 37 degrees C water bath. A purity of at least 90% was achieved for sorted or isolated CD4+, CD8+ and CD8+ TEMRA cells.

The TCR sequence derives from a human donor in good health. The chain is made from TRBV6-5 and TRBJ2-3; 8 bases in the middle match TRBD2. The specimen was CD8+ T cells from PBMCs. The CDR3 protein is CASSYGGGTDTQYF. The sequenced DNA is TGTGCCAGCAGTTACGGCGGGGGGACAGATACGCAGTATTTT.